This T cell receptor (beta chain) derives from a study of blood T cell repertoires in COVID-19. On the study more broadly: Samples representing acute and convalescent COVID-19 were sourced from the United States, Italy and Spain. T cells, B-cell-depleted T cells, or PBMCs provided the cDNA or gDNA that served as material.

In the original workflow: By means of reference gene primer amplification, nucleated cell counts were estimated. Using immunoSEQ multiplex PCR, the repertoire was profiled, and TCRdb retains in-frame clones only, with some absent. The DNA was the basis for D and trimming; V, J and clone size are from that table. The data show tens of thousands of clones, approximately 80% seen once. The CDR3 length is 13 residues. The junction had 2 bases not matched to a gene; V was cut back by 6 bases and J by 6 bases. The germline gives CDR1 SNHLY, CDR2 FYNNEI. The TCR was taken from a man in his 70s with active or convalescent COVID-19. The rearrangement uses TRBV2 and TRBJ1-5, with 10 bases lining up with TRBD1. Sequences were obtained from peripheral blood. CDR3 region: CASRRTGGQPQHF. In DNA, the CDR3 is TGTGCCAGCAGACGGACAGGGGGTCAGCCCCAGCATTTT.